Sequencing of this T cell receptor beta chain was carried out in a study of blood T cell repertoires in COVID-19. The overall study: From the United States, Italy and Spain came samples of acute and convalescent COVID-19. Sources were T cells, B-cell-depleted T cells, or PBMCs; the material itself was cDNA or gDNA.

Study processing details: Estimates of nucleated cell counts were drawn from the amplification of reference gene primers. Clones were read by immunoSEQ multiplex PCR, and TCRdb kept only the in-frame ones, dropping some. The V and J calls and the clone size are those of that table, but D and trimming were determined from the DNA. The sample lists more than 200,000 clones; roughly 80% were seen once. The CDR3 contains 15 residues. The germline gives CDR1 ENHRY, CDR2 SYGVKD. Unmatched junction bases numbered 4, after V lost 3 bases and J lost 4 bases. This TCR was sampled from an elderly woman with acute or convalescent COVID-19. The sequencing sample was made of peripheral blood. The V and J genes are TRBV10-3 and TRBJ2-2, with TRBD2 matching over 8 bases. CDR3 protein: CAISEQGLATGELFF. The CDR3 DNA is TGTGCCATCAGTGAACAAGGACTAGCCACCGGGGAGCTGTTTTTT.